This T cell receptor beta chain came from a study of cytomegalovirus exposure and HLA in healthy donors. Study-level findings and limits: Altogether, 164 TCR beta chains were recorded as cytomegalovirus-associated. While the bulk of TCR sequences proved rare, some public TCRs turned up in many donors. In a later analysis, CMV-associated beta chains were mostly HLA-associated, it appeared.

With regard to this clone: Its antigen is still unknown.

Germline trimming cut 6 bases from V and 4 bases from J; bases unmatched to any gene: 9. The CDR3 totals 17 residues. Germline loops: CDR1 LNHDA, CDR2 SQIVND (reference sequence). These donors counted as nominally healthy when sampled, but unrecorded immune exposures were likely. Primers for the PCR totalled 60 Vbeta and 13 Jbeta. Only in-frame clones appear in the TCRdb table, and some are missing; sequencing was by immunoSEQ multiplex PCR. The repertoire holds 140,000 to 150,000 clones, with roughly 77% as singletons. What was sequenced was PBMCs. The chain is built from TRBV19 and TRBJ2-6, with 10 bases aligning to TRBD1. The clonotype was recovered from a male donor in good health and CMV-seronegative. Here the CDR3 reads CASRLRQGAGGANVLTF. The CDR3 coding sequence is TGTGCCAGTAGACTGAGACAGGGGGCGGGCGGGGCCAACGTCCTGACTTTC.